This record looks at one T cell receptor beta chain sequence and its context. Its specificity is unknown. The sample comes from a study of T-cell reconstitution after alpha-beta-depleted transplantation in children. Unique molecular identifiers were built into the TCRbeta library. TCRdb recomputed calls from the PCR reads with MiXCR, one row per CDR3 protein. Here the sample spans about 830,000 distinct CDR3 sequences, less than 20% being singletons. CDR1 is WNHNN and CDR2 is SYGVQD in the germline V gene (reference sequence). This CDR3 is 12 amino acids long. V gave up 9 bases and J gave up 9 bases, with 18 bases separating them. Study-level findings and limits: After transplant, at about two months, alpha-beta T cells were reportedly derived from several hundred expanded graft clones. By one year post-transplant, T-cell counts and diversity largely arose from T cells that were newly produced. Certain patients had high TCRbeta diversity at day 60, and it came from recipient T cells and thymic progenitors that survived.

The receptor's source is a male patient between 10 and 17 years old who had a stem cell transplant for acute lymphoblastic leukemia, so the T cells may come from the graft donor. The specimen was PBMCs, mostly from graft donor cells, collected 360 days after TCRalphabeta/CD19-depleted stem cell transplant. This chain connects TRBV10-1 to TRBJ2-7, with a possible D match to TRBD2 (6 bases). The chain's CDR3 is CASHGPGRLQYF. In DNA, the CDR3 is TGCGCCAGTCACGGCCCGGGGAGGTTGCAGTACTTC.